This T cell receptor (beta chain) was recovered during a study of OX40 agonist ivuxolimab in advanced cancers. Background on the study: The dose of intravenous ivuxolimab that patients received every 2 weeks ranged from 0.01 to 10 mg/kg. A male proportion of under 90% was recorded, with mean age approximately 60 years and range about 23 to 90.

There are 14 residues in the CDR3. V was cut by 3 bases and J by 3 bases, with 11 bases left in between. CDR1 and CDR2 (germline): SGHVS, FQNEAQ. Clones were sequenced by immunoSEQ multiplex PCR, and TCRdb holds only the in-frame ones, with some missing. This sample has tens of thousands of clones, with 75% to 85% found just once. Remarks on this clone: Antigen unknown.

General study results and limits: CD4+ and CD8+ T cells in blood underwent clonal expansion by week 6 at 0.1 to 3.0 mg/kg. Low normalized clonal expansion also occurred in some nonresponding patients.

The rearrangement joins TRBV7-8 to TRBJ1-1, with D perhaps TRBD1 (5 bases). Sequencing was performed on CD4+ or CD8+ T cells sorted from blood, taken in a trial of the OX40 agonist ivuxolimab. The TCR sequence derives from an adult with an advanced solid tumor such as melanoma, head and neck, liver or kidney cancer. The CDR3 nucleotides read TGTGCCAGCAGCTTCGTACAGGTGGACACTGAAGCTTTCTTT. Protein product: CASSFVQVDTEAFF.